This is a list of T cell receptor beta chains from one sample in a study of Ad26.COV2.S vaccination and SARS-CoV-2 variants. The repertoire was sequenced with immunoSEQ multiplex PCR; TCRdb's copy has only in-frame clones and lacks some. This sample has about 97,000 clones, with around 80% found just once. This specimen was peripheral blood, taken after recovery from COVID-19. These receptors all stem from a human donor who had recovered from COVID-19. CDR3s include the opening cysteine and the closing phenylalanine or tryptophan. A D gene is named only where the DNA matches it firmly. Clone size is stated in some rows and not others, as once, few, many or a class when expanded.

J gene	clone size	V gene	D gene	CDR3 protein	CDR3 DNA
TRBJ2-7	.	TRBV19	TRBD1	CASKERTGSYEQYF	TGTGCCAGTAAAGAGAGGACAGGGTCCTACGAGCAGTACTTC
TRBJ1-5	.	TRBV11-2	.	CASSYGRRGSDNQPQHF	TGTGCCAGCAGCTACGGACGGCGGGGGAGCGATAATCAGCCCCAGCATTTT
TRBJ2-7	once	TRBV27	.	CASSLGGVGSRTPYEQYF	TGTGCCAGCAGTTTAGGCGGGGTGGGGTCCCGAACCCCCTACGAGCAGTACTTC
TRBJ2-7	once	TRBV6-2/TRBV6-3	.	CASSGGQSYEQYF	TGTGCCAGCAGTGGAGGACAGTCCTACGAGCAGTACTTC
TRBJ2-1	.	TRBV9	.	CASSVDGTANEQFF	TGTGCCAGCAGCGTAGACGGCACCGCCAATGAGCAGTTCTTC
TRBJ1-1	.	TRBV6-5	.	CASRSLYNYTEAFF	TGTGCCAGCCGATCGTTATACAACTACACTGAAGCTTTCTTT
TRBJ2-1	.	TRBV6-4	TRBD1	CASSQQGFVGNEQFF	TGTGCCAGCAGTCAACAGGGGTTCGTGGGAAATGAGCAGTTCTTC
TRBJ1-5	.	TRBV30	.	CAWSNREDQPQHF	TGTGCCTGGAGCAACCGGGAAGATCAGCCCCAGCATTTT
TRBJ2-3	.	TRBV9	TRBD1	CASASTGDLTDTQYF	TGTGCCAGCGCGAGCACAGGGGACCTCACAGATACGCAGTATTTT
TRBJ2-1	.	TRBV7-2	.	CASSLEGARSYNEQFF	TGTGCCAGCAGCTTAGAGGGCGCCCGCTCCTACAATGAGCAGTTCTTC